The source of this TCR beta chain is a study of T cell repertoires in cytomegalovirus infection. For the study at large: Matching HLA type, along with CMV infection, was indicated by public TCR beta signatures. General study findings and limits: Accumulated public TCR beta family frequency recognized individuals carrying CMV together with the relevant HLA. HLA-C-restricted CMV-specific TCR beta clonotypes prevailed in the ex vivo response.

TCRdb re-called the reads through MiXCR, storing one row per CDR3 protein. The sample has 170,000 or so distinct CDR3 sequences; about an eighth are singletons. The CDR3 is made up of 16 amino acids. Losses at the gene ends were 7 bases for V and 0 bases for J; bases not matched to a gene: 7. Remarks on this clonotype: Its antigen is currently unknown.

This chain joins TRBV12-3 or TRBV12-4 and TRBJ2-3; 10 bases fit TRBD2. The sequenced sample was PBMCs. The TCR originated in a human donor in good health (CMV status not recorded). Some clones in this sample may be carry-over from other donors' samples. This CDR3 is CASTDWTSGSTDTQYF. The CDR3 DNA sequence: TGTGCCAGCACGGATTGGACTAGCGGAAGCACAGATACGCAGTATTTT.